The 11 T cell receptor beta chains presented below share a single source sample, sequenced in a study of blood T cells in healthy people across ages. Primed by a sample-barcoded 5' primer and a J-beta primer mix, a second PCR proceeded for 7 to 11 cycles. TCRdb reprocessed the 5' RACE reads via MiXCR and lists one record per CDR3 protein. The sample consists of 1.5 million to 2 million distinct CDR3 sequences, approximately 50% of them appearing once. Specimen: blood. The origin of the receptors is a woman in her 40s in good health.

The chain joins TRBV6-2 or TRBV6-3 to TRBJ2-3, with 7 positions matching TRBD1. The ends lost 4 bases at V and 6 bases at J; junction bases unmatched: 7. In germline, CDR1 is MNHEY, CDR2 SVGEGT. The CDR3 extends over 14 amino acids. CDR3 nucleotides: TGTGCCAGCAGTTGGGGACAGCCGATTGATACGCAGTATTTT. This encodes CASSWGQPIDTQYF.

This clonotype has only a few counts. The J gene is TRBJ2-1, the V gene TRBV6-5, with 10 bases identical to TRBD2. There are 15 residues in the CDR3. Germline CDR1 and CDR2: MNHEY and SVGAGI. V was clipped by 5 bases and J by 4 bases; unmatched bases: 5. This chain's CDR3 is CASSHGTSAYNEQFF. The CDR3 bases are TGTGCCAGCAGTCATGGGACTAGCGCTTACAATGAGCAGTTCTTC.

The CDR3 coding sequence is TGTGCCAGCACCCTAGCGGGGGGGATCGGGGAGCTGTTTTTT. This gives the protein CASTLAGGIGELFF. The rearrangement links TRBV12-3 or TRBV12-4 to TRBJ2-2; 12 bases fit TRBD2. Trimming cost V 7 bases and J 7 bases; bases outside gene matches: 4. CDR3 size: 14 residues.

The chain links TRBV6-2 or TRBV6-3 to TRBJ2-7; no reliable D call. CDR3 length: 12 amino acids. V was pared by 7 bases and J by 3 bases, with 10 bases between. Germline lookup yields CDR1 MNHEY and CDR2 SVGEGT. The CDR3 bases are TGTGCCAGCACCAACCCAAACTACGAGCAGTACTTC. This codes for CASTNPNYEQYF.

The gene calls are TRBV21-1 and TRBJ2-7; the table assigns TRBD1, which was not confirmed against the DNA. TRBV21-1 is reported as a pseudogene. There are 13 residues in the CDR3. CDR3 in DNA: TGTGCCAGCAGCAATGGACAGTTTTACGAGCAGTACTTC. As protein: CASSNGQFYEQYF.

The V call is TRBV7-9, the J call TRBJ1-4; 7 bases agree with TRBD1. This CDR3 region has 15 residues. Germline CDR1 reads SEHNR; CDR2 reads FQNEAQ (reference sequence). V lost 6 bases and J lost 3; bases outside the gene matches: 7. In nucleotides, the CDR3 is TGTGCCAGCAGTCTCCTACAGGGGTCTAATGAAAAACTGTTTTTT. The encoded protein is CASSLLQGSNEKLFF.

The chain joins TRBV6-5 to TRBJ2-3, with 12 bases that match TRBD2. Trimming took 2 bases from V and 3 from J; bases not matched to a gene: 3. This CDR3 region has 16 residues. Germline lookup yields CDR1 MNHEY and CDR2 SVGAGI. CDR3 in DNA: TGTGCCAGCAGTTACAACCTAGCGGGGGGGACAGATACGCAGTATTTT. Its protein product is CASSYNLAGGTDTQYF.

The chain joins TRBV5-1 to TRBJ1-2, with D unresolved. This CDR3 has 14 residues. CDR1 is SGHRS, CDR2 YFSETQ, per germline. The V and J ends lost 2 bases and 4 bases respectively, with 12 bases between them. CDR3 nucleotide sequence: TGCGCCAGCAGCTTTGGCCTAAGCAGCTATGGCTACACCTTC. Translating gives CASSFGLSSYGYTF.

DNA for the CDR3: TGCAGTGCTAGAGCGTGGGACAGCAGAAACTATGGCTACACCTTC. Protein product: CSARAWDSRNYGYTF. V is TRBV20-1 and J is TRBJ1-2; 7 bases are shared with TRBD1. Germline loops: CDR1 DFQATT, CDR2 SNEGSKA (reference sequence). CDR3 length: 15 amino acids. With 1 base clipped from V and 2 bases from J, the junction kept 7 bases outside the gene matches.

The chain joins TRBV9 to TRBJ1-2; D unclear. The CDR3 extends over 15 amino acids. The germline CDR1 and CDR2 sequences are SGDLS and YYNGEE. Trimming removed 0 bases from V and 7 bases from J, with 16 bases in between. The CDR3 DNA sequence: TGTGCCAGCAGCGTAGGGGTCGGCGGACCGCTTGGCTACACCTTC. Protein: CASSVGVGGPLGYTF. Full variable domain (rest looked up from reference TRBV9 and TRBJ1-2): DSGVTQTPKHLITATGQRVTLRCSPRSGDLSVYWYQQSLDQGLQFLIQYYNGEERAKGNILERFSAQQFPDLHSELNLSSLELGDSALYFCASSVGVGGPLGYTFGSGTRLTVV.

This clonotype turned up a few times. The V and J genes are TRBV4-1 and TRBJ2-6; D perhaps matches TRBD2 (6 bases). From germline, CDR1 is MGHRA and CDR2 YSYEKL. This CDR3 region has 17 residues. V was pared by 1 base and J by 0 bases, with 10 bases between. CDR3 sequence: CASSQAPTSSGANVLTF. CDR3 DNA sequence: TGCGCCAGCAGCCAAGCCCCGACTAGCTCTGGGGCCAACGTCCTGACTTTC.